The TCR beta chain described here comes from a study of shared clonotypes between healthy human individuals (dated by TCRdb to 2020 to 2022). With respect to the entire study: A couple of women and a few men aged 18 to 49 years were included in the cohort. Per donor, three plates each were used for CD4 naive and CD4 memory, two for CD8 naive, and one for CD8 memory. To estimate repertoire size and how much clonotype sharing occurs between individuals, the study deeply sequenced the blood TCR repertoires of five healthy adults. Libraries were prepared and TCR repertoires were sequenced by different laboratories using diverse techniques, in order to increase sequencing depth and limit assay-specific biases. Leukapheresis yielded between about 0.85 and 9.5 billion PBMCs per donor.

The donors were healthy, HIV-negative adults who had no recently reported acute infections or vaccinations. Every donor was a Caucasian adult living in Nashville, Tennessee, USA. CD4+ T cells were enriched by magnetic negative selection; naive cells were then positively selected on CD45RA, and the negative fraction formed the memory subset. After blood collection by leukapheresis, PBMCs were isolated using Ficoll-Histopaque density gradient centrifugation and then cryopreserved in the vapor phase of liquid nitrogen. Analytical flow cytometry was used to check the purity and quantity of every magnetically sorted T cell population. Genomic DNA was isolated from each sorted fraction and quantified by UV absorbance on a Nanodrop 2000c. Using the deep immunoSEQ assay, multiplex PCR amplified TCR CDR3 regions from genomic DNA. Genomic DNA extracted from each cell subset was distributed evenly over all wells of several immunoSEQ 96-well plates, and each plate served as one replicate. For sorted subsets, approximately 200 ng of genomic DNA, equivalent to roughly 33,000 T cell genomes, went into each replicate PCR. Purified libraries were quantified with a Qubit 3.0 fluorometer, sized on a Bioanalyzer 2100, and re-quantified with the KAPA Library Quantification kit. Each immunoSEQ 96-well plate was sequenced on its own single-read 150-cycle Illumina NextSeq 550 flow cell. The original methods were these. Because the immunoSEQ output held only junctional sequences and lacked quality scores, the filtering could not match the filtering applied to full-length reads. To assign V/J genes and CDR3, sequences were annotated against IMGT germline references using PyIR, a Python wrapper for IgBLAST v1.9. Reads were removed for weak V/J assignments (E-value above 1e-6), missing CDR3, stop codons, out-of-frame junctions, or ambiguous translated residues. V3J clonotypes were defined as sequences sharing an identical inferred V gene, J gene, and CDR3 amino acid sequence. Percentage overlap between repertoires was computed as shared unique clonotypes divided by the size of the smaller repertoire. Three approaches were used to assess repertoire richness: RTK rarefaction, the Chao1 estimator, and Recon v2.1 estimates of unobserved clonotypes. OLGA was used to compute generation probabilities for all TCRbeta clonotypes that the gDNA method yielded from four donors. The immuneACCESS repertoire file appears here via TCRdb, limited to in-frame rearrangements. These files lack a portion of the clones; in checked studies, under half of the deficit traces to unresolved V genes, and the cause of the others is not known. V and J calls plus clone size are reproduced from that table; the DNA served to infer D and trimming. This sample is represented by over a million clones; more than 75% of them were singletons. The ten largest clonotypes hold more than 0.45% of the sample.

The CDR3 goes from the cysteine to the phenylalanine over 16 residues. The sequence is cut down to CDR3 DNA, 48 bases in frame from base 1. V is cut back by 2 bases and J by 5 bases, with 5 bases in the junction unmatched. CDR1 MNHEY and CDR2 SVGAGI were looked up in the germline V gene. Beyond this particular receptor, the publication reports: Because the study included only a small number of donors, the genetic and exposure-history diversity represented was limited. Even with the large sequencing depth, rarefaction of the sorted-subset datasets indicated that sequencing was incomplete. Sampling was restricted to blood, and TCR repertoires in tissues likely differ from the TCR repertoires found in blood. Pairwise subsampling led to the expectation that sequencing depth would affect the degree of clonotype sharing among donors. About 5% of naive CD4, more than 3% of naive CD8, 2% to 2.5% of memory CD4, and 0.35% to 0.4% of memory CD8 clonotypes were shared across a few donors. Clonotypes shared by all four sorted-subset donors showed higher generation probabilities than non-shared clonotypes. Estimated clonotype richness was generally larger for naive than for memory subsets.

This clone was counted a single time. Its cognate antigen has yet to be identified. Within one base of it there is no much larger clone, and no base qualities were kept. The sequenced sample was memory CD4+ T cells from PBMCs. Reading the label with the study, this specimen's cell subset or site is: CD45RA-negative fraction. The V and J genes are TRBV6-5 and TRBJ2-1, with 11 junctional bases fitting TRBD2. The TCR sequence derives from a man between 18 and 35 years old in good health. Some clones in this sample may be carry-over from other donors' samples. The CDR3: CASSYHLAGGNNEQFF. At the DNA level, the sequence is TGTGCCAGCAGTTACCACCTAGCGGGAGGAAACAATGAGCAGTTCTTC.